This T cell receptor beta chain was recorded in a study of blood T cell repertoires in COVID-19 (dated by TCRdb to about 2020). Concerning the study at large: The collaborator samples originated in the United States, Italy and Spain and spanned the acute and convalescent phases of COVID-19. A de-identified subject ID, COVID-19 status, age in years and sex were almost always included in the sample metadata. Subjects who had been exposed to COVID-19, were actively infected with it, or had recovered from it provided the deeply sampled blood TCRbeta repertoires that made up the dataset. Where HLA class I and class II types were available, the types were taken from metadata supplied by the sample provider, not from assay-based typing. The material from the prospective study consisted of cDNA or gDNA derived from T cells, B-cell-depleted T cells, or PBMCs. The samples were drawn from two sources: the first 160 participants of the ongoing ImmuneRACE study, and over 1,000 subjects contributed by 6 global collaborators. The repertoires were released in a freely available public database intended as a resource for research on the immune response to SARS-CoV-2. Results the study describes overall, beyond this receptor: Clinical and demographic metadata were provided uncurated, with the amount varying by source and participant.

TCRbeta CDR3 regions were amplified from genomic DNA using the immunoSEQ Assay, a bias-controlled multiplex PCR. Per the source publication's procedure: Nucleated cell counts per sample were estimated from amplification of reference gene primers within the assay. To quantify the absolute abundance of each unique TCRbeta CDR3 rearrangement, sequence reads were collapsed and filtered. For each sample, productive Simpson clonality was calculated by taking the square root of Simpson's diversity index across productive rearrangements. Here the immuneACCESS table is served through TCRdb, limited to in-frame sequences with V and J called. Missing clones are a known gap in these copies; in checked studies unresolved V genes cover under half, and the rest lacks a known reason. D and trimming were read from the DNA, whereas the V and J calls and clone size are those reported in that table. This sample is represented by approximately 300,000 clones; 85% of them were singletons. Under 2% of the sample is held by the ten biggest clonotypes.

V loses 3 bases, J loses 4 bases, and the germline ends lie 14 bases apart. CDR1 and CDR2, looked up from the germline V gene (reference sequence), are WNHNN and SYGVQD. The cysteine opens and the phenylalanine closes a CDR3 of 15 amino acids. Just CDR3 DNA is preserved here, 45 bases in frame from base 1. Details on this clone: Its antigen target is currently unknown. No qualities accompany the bases; no much larger clone lies one base away.

Enrolling through a virtual design, the prospective study's participants ranged in age from roughly 18 to 89 years and lived across approximately 25 United States geographic areas. Cohort assignment in the prospective study relied on participant-reported clinical history from a screening survey and a study questionnaire. A participant counted as exposed if, within 2 weeks of entering the study, that participant had been in contact with someone who had a PCR-confirmed or clinician-diagnosed COVID-19 case. Each participant in the prospective study had whole blood, serum and a nasopharyngeal or oropharyngeal swab collected by mobile phlebotomists. Additional blood draws and questionnaires over an approximately 2-month period could optionally be provided by prospective study participants. Prospective study blood samples were shipped either frozen or at room temperature before DNA extraction.

This sequence uses TRBV10-1 and TRBJ2-3; the D gene remains uncertain. Sequencing used PBMCs or T cells enriched from blood (not recorded which). The sequence was collected from a woman aged 25-40 years who had been exposed to COVID-19. The sequenced DNA: TGCGCCAGCAGTGATCTCCCAACCAGCGCAGATACGCAGTATTTT. The encoded protein is CASSDLPTSADTQYF.